A selection of T cell receptor beta chains follows, all from one sample in a study of cytomegalovirus exposure and HLA in healthy donors. Produced via immunoSEQ multiplex PCR; TCRdb's table is partial and in-frame only. The sample yields some 110,000 clones, just under 75% seen once. Sequences were obtained from PBMCs. The origin of the receptors is a man aged 55 to 70 in good health and CMV-seropositive. CDR3s leave out the opening cysteine and the closing phenylalanine or tryptophan.

j_call v_call cdr3_aa
TRBJ1-1 TRBV10-1 ASSFTQDGTEAF
TRBJ2-4 TRBV5-1 ASSPDFGRGGNIQY
TRBJ1-1 TRBV14 ASSRLTGLDTEAF
TRBJ1-4 TRBV5-4 ASSAGGGDEKLF
TRBJ2-7 TRBV5-1 ASSPFGGSSSYEQY
TRBJ1-1 TRBV6-6 ASSQDRLNTEAF
TRBJ2-7 TRBV21-1 ASSKVSGGWGYEQY
TRBJ1-2 TRBV6-5 ASIPPGGGYT
TRBJ1-6 TRBV2 ASSIQGVIHSPLH
TRBJ2-3 TRBV19 ASGSGGLADTQY